This TCR beta chain was captured by sequencing in a study of T cells in Graves' hyperthyroidism and ophthalmopathy. PBMCs were collected from a roughly 9.7 ml volume of fresh peripheral blood. Amplification targeted TCR beta CDR3 regions from RNA transcripts. When the TCR CDR3 underwent first-round RT-PCR, the HTBI primer set was used. TCRdb fed the multiplex PCR reads into MiXCR, producing one record per CDR3 protein. The table records about 560,000 distinct CDR3 sequences, 16% of them present only once. General study results and limits: Model output signaled ophthalmopathy a median 6.5 months ahead of onset.

Points on this clonotype: Its specificity is not known.

This CDR3 spans 14 amino acids. Germline CDR1 is SGHAT and CDR2 is FQNNGV. V lost 5 bases and J 5 bases, leaving 15 bases between the germline ends. Sequencing was performed on blood. The sequence was obtained from a woman aged 18-29 years with Graves' hyperthyroidism. V and J are TRBV11-2 and TRBJ2-5; no reliable D call. CDR3 in DNA: TGTGCCAGCAGCCCCATTCTCCGAGTGGAGACCCAGTACTTC. Translation: CASSPILRVETQYF.